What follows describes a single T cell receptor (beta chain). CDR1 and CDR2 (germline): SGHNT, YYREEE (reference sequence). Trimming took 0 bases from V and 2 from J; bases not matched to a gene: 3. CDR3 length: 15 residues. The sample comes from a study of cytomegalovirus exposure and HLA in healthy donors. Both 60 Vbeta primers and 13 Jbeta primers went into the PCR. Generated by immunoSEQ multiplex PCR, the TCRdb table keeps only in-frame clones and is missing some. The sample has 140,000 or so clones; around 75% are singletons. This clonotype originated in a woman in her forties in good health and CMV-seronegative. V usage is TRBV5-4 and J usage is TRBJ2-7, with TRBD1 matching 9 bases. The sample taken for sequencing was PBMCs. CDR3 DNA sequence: TGTGCCAGCAGCTTGGGGGACAGGGTTGCCTACGAGCAGTACTTC. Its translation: CASSLGDRVAYEQYF.